This TCR beta chain was documented in a study of brain metastases from non-small cell lung cancer. The CDR3 loop spans 15 amino acids. CDR1 and CDR2 from the germline V gene are SGHDT and YYEEEE. V lost 3 bases, J lost 4 bases, and 9 bases stayed unmatched. Generated by immunoSEQ multiplex PCR, the TCRdb table keeps only in-frame clones and is missing some. The sample lists 2,500 or so clones, 84% seen once, with around 4.5% in the top ten. The source of this sequence is a donor at least 40 years old with non-small cell lung cancer. Sequenced material: primary lung tumor tissue. The chain couples TRBV5-6 to TRBJ1-2, with TRBD1 matching over 7 bases. CDR3 bases: TGTGCCAGCAGCTCGCCTACAGGGGACCGCTATGGCTACACCTTC. It specifies CASSSPTGDRYGYTF.